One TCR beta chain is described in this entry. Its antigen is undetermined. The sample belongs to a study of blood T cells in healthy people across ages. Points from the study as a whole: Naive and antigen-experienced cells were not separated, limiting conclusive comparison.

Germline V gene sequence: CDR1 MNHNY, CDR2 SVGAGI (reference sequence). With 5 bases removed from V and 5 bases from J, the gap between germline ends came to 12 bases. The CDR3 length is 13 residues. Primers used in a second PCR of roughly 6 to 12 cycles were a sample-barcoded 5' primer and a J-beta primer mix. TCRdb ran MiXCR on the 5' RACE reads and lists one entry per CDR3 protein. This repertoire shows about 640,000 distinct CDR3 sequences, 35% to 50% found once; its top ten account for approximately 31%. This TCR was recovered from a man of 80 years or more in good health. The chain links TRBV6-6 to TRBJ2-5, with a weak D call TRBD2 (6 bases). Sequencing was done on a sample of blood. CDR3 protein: CASSPGSGETQYF. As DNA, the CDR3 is TGTGCCAGCAGTCCCGGGAGTGGGGAGACCCAGTACTTC.